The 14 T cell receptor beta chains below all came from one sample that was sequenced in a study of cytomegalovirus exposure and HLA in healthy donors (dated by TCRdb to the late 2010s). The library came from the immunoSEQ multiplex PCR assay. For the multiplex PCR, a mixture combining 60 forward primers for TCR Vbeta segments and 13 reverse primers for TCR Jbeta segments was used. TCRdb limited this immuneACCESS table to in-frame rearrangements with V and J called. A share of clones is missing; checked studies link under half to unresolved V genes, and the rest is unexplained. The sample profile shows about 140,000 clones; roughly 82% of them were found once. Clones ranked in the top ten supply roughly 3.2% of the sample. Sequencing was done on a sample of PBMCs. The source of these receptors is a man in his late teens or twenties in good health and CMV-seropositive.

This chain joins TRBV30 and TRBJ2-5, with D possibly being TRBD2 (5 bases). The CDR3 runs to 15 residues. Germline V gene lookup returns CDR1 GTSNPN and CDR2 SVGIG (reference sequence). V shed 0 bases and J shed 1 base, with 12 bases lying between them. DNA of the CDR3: TGTGCCTGGAGTGTTACCCGGACTTTCCAAGAGACCCAGTACTTC. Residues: CAWSVTRTFQETQYF.

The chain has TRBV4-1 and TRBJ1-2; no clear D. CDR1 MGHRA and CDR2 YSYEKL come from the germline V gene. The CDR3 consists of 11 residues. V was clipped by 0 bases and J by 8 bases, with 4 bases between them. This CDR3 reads CASSQDQGYTF. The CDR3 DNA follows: TGCGCCAGCAGCCAAGATCAGGGCTACACCTTC.

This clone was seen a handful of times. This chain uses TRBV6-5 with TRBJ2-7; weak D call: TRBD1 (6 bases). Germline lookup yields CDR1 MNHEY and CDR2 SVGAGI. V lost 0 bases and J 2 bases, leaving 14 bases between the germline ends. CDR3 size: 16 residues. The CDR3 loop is CASSYSIPDSPYEQYF. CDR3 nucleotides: TGTGCCAGCAGTTACTCGATCCCGGACAGCCCCTACGAGCAGTACTTC.

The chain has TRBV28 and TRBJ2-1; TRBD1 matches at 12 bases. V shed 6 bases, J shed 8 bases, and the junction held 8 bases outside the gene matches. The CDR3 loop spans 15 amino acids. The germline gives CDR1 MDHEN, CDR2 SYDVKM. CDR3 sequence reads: CASRPPGQGADEQFF. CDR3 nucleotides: TGTGCCAGCAGGCCTCCGGGACAGGGGGCAGATGAGCAGTTCTTC.

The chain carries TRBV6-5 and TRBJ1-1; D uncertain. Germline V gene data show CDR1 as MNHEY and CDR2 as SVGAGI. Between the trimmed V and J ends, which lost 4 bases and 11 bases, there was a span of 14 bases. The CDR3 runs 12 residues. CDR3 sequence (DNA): TGTGCCAGCAGTTCCCCAGGACTTACCGCTTTCTTT. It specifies CASSSPGLTAFF.

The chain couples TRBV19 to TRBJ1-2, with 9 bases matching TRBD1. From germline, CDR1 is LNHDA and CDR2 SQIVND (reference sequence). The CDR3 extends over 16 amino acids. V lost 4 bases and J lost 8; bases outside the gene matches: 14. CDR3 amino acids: CASSTTGTGLQYGYTF. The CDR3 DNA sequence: TGTGCCAGTAGTACGACCGGGACAGGGTTGCAGTACGGCTACACCTTC.

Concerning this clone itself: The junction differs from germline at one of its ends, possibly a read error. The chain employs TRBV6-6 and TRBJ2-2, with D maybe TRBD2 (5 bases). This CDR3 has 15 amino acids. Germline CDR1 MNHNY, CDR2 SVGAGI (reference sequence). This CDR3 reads CARSSYSFSGGELFF. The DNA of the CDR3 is TGTGCCAGAAGTTCTTACTCCTTCAGCGGCGGGGAGCTGTTTTTT.

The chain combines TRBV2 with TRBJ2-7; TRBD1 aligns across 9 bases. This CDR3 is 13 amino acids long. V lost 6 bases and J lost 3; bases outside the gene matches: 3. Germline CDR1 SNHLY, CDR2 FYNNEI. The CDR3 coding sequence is TGTGCCAGCAGCTTGGACAGGGGCTACGAGCAGTACTTC. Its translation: CASSLDRGYEQYF.

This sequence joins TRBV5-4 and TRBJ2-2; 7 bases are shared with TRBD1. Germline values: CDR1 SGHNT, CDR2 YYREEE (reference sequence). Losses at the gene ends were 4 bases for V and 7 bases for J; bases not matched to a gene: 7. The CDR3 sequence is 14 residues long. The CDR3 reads CASSRDRAGGELFF. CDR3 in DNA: TGTGCCAGCAGCCGAGACAGGGCAGGCGGGGAGCTGTTTTTT.

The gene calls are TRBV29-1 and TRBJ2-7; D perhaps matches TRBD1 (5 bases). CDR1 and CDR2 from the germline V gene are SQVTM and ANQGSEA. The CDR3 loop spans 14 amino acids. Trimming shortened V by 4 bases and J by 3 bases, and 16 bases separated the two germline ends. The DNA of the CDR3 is TGCAGCGTTGTAACGGTACAGGCAGGCTACGAGCAGTACTTC. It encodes CSVVTVQAGYEQYF.

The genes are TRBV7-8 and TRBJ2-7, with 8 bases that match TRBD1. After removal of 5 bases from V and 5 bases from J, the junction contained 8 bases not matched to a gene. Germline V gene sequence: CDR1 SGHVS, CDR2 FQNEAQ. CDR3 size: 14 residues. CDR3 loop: CASSGYRGTDEQYF. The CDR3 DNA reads TGTGCCAGCAGCGGGTACAGGGGGACCGACGAGCAGTACTTC. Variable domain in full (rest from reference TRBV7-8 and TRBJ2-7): GAGVSQSPRYKVAKRGQDVALRCDPISGHVSLFWYQQALGQGPEFLTYFQNEAQLDKSGLPSDRFFAERPEGSVSTLKIQRTQQEDSAVYLCASSGYRGTDEQYFGPGTRLTVT.

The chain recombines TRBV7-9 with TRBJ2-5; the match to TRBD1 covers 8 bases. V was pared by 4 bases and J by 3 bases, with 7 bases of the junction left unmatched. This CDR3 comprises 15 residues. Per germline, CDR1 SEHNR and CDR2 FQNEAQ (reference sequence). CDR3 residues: CASSSQGQVKETQYF. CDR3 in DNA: TGTGCCAGCAGCTCGCAGGGACAGGTTAAAGAGACCCAGTACTTC.

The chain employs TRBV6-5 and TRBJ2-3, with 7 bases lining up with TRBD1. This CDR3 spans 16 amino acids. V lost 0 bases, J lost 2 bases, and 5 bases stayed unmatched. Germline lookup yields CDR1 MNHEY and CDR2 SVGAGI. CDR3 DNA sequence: TGTGCCAGCAGTTACTCCCCCAGGGGGACCACAGATACGCAGTATTTT. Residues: CASSYSPRGTTDTQYF.

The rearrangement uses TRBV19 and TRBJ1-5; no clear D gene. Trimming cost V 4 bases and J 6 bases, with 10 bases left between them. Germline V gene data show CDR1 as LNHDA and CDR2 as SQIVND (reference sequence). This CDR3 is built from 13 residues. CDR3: CASSTGSSQPQHF. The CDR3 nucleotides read TGTGCCAGTAGTACGGGGAGTAGTCAGCCCCAGCATTTT. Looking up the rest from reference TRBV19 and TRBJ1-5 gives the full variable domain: DGGITQSPKYLFRKEGQNVTLSCEQNLNHDAMYWYRQDPGQGLRLIYYSQIVNDFQKGDIAEGYSVSREKKESFPLTVTSAQKNPTAFYLCASSTGSSQPQHFGDGTRLSIL.